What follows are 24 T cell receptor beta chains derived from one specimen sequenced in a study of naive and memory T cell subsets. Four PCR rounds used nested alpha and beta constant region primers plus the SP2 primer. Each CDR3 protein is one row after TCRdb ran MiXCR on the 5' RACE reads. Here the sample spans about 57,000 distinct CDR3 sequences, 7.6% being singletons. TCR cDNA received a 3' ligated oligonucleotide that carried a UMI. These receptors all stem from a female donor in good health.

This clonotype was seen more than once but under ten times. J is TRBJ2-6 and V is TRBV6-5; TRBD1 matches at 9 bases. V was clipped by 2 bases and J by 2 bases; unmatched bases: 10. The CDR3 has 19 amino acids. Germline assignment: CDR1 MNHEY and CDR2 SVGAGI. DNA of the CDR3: TGTGCCAGCAGTTACCCAACAGGGGGCGTTTTCCCTGGGGCCAACGTCCTGACTTTC. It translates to CASSYPTGGVFPGANVLTF.

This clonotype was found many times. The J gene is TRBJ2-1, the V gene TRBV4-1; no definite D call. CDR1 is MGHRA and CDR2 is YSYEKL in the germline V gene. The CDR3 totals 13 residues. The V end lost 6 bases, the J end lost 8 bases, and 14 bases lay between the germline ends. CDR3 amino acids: CASRPPLGYEQFF. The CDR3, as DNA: TGCGCCAGCAGACCTCCCCTTGGCTATGAGCAGTTCTTC.

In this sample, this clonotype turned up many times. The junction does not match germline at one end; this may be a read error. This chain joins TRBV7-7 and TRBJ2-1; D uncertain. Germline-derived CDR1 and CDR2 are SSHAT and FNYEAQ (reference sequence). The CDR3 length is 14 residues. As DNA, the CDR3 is TGTGCTAGCAGCCCCAGTGGAGCTGTCCGGGAGCAGTTCTTC. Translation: CASSPSGAVREQFF.

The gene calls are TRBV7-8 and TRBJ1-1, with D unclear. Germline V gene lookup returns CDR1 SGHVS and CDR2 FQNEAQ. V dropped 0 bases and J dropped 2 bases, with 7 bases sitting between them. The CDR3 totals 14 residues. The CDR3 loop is CASSLARRNTEAFF. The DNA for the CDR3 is TGTGCCAGCAGCTTAGCGCGCCGCAACACTGAAGCTTTCTTT.

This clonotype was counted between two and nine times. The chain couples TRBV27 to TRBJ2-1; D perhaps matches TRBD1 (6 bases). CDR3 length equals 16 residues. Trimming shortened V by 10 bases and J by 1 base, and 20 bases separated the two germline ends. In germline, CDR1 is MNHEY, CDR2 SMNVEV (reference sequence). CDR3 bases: TGTGCCACCGCTTCCGGACGGGACATATCCTACAATGAGCAGTTCTTC. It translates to CATASGRDISYNEQFF.

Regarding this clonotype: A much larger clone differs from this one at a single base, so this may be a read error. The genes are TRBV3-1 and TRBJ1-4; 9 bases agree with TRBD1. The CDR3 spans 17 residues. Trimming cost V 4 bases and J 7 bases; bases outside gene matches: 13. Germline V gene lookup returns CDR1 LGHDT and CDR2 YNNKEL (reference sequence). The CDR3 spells CASSRMGQGMRGEKLFF. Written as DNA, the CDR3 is TGTGCCAGCAGCCGTATGGGACAGGGTATGAGGGGTGAAAAACTGTTTTTT.

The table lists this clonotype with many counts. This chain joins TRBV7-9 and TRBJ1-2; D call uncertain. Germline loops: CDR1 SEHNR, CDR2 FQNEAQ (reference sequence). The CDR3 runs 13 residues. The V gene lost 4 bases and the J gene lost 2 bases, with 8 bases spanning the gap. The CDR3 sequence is CASSSSENYGYTF. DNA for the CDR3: TGTGCCAGCAGCTCATCAGAGAACTATGGCTACACCTTC.

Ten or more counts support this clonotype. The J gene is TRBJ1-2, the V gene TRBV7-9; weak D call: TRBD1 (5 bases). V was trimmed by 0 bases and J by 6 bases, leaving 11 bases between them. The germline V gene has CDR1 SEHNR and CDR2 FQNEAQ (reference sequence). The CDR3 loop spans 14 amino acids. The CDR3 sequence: CASSLARRGDGYTF. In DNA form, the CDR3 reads TGTGCCAGCAGCTTAGCCAGACGGGGGGATGGCTACACCTTC.

The CDR3 sequence is CASQRGDTGELFF. DNA of the CDR3: TGTGCCAGTCAGAGGGGCGACACCGGGGAGCTGTTTTTT. The rearrangement links TRBV19 to TRBJ2-2; TRBD1 or TRBD2 may be the D gene (5 bases each). The CDR3 is 13 amino acids. Germline V lookup: CDR1 LNHDA, CDR2 SQIVND (reference sequence). Deletions cut 8 bases from V and 3 bases from J, with 10 bases between.

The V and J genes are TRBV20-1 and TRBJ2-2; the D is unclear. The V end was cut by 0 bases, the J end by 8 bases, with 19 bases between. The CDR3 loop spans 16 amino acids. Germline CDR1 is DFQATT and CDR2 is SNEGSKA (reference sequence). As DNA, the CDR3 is TGCAGTGCTAGAGACGGTATCCGGGCCGGTCAAGGGGAGCTGTTTTTT. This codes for CSARDGIRAGQGELFF.

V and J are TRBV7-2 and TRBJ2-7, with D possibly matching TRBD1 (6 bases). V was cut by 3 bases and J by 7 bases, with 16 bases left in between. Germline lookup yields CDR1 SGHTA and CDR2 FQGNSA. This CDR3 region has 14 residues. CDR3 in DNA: TGTGCCAGCAGCTTTGGTGGGGGAACAGGGGAGCAGTACTTC. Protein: CASSFGGGTGEQYF.

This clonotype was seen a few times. CDR3 DNA sequence: TGTGCCAGCAGCCCCCTTGCCAGGGGAAGGGCTTTCTTT. This gives the protein CASSPLARGRAFF. The J gene is TRBJ1-1, the V gene TRBV6-6; possibly TRBD1 for D (6 bases). The CDR3 is 13 residues long. V was clipped by 6 bases and J by 11 bases, with 19 bases between them. Germline V gives CDR1 MNHNY, CDR2 SVGAGI (reference sequence).

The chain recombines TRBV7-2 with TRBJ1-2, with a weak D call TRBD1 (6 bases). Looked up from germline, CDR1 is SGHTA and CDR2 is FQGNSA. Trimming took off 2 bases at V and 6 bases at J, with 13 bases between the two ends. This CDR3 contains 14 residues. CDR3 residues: CASSLPKGVHGYTF. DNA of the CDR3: TGTGCCAGCAGCTTACCAAAGGGGGTACATGGCTACACCTTC.

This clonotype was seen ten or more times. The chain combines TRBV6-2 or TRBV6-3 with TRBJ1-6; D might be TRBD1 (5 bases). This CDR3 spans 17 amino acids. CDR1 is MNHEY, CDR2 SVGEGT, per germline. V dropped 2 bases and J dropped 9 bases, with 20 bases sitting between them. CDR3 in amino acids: CASSYAETGLLISPLHF. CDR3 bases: TGTGCCAGCAGTTACGCCGAAACAGGCCTCTTGATTTCACCCCTCCACTTT.

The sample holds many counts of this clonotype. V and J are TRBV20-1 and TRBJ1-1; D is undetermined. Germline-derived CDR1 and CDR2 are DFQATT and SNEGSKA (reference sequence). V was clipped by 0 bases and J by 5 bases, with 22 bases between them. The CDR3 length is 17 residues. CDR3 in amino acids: CSARDRRRGWTGTEAFF. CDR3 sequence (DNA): TGCAGTGCTAGAGATCGACGCCGGGGATGGACGGGAACTGAAGCTTTCTTT.

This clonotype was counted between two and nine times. DNA for the CDR3: TGTGCCAGCAGCCAAGATCTGATCCGCGGCTCTTTAAACACTGAAGCTTTCTTT. It encodes CASSQDLIRGSLNTEAFF. The rearrangement joins TRBV3-1 to TRBJ1-1; D not certain. V was shortened by 0 bases and J by 2 bases, with 19 bases between the two germline ends. Germline V gene sequence: CDR1 LGHDT, CDR2 YNNKEL (reference sequence). The CDR3 is 18 residues long. The full variable domain, completed using reference TRBV3-1 and TRBJ1-1, is DTAVSQTPKYLVTQMGNDKSIKCEQNLGHDTMYWYKQDSKKFLKIMFSYNNKELIINETVPNRFSPKSPDKAHLNLHINSLELGDSAVYFCASSQDLIRGSLNTEAFFGQGTRLTVV.

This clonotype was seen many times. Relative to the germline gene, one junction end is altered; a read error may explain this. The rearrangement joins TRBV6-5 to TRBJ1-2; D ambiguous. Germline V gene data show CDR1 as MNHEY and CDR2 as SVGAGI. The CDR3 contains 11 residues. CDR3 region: CASGYLDGYTF. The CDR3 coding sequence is TGTGCCAGCGGTTACCTTGATGGCTACACCTTC.

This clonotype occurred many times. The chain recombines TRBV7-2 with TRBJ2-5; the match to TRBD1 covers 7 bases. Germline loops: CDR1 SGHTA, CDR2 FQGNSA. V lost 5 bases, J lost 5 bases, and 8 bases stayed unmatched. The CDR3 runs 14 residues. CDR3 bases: TGTGCCAGCAGCCTCAACAGGGGTCGGGAGACCCAGTACTTC. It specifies CASSLNRGRETQYF.

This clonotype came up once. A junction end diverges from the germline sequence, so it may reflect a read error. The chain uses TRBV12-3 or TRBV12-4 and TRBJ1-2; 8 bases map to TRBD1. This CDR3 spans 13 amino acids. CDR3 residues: CASSPGQGYGDTF. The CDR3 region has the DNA TGTGCCAGCAGCCCCGGACAGGGTTATGGCGACACCTTC.

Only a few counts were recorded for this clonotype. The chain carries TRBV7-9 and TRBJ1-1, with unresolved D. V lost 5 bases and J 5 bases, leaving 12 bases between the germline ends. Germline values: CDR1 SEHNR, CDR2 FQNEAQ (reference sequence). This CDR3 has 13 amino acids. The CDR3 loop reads CASSRPLRTEAFF. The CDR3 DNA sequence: TGTGCCAGCAGCCGTCCCCTACGTACTGAAGCTTTCTTT.

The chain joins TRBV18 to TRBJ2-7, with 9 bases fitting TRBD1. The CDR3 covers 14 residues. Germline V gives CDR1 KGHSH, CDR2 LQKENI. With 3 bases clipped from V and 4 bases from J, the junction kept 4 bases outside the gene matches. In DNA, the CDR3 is TGTGCCAGCTCACCGGACAGGGGTGTATACGAGCAGTACTTC. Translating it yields CASSPDRGVYEQYF.

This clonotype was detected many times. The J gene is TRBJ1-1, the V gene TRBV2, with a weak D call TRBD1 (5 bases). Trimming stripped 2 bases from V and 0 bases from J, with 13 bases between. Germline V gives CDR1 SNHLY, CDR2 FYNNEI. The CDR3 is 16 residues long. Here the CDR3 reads CASSEPPGSLNTEAFF. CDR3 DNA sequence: TGTGCCAGCAGTGAACCCCCAGGGTCTTTGAACACTGAAGCTTTCTTT.

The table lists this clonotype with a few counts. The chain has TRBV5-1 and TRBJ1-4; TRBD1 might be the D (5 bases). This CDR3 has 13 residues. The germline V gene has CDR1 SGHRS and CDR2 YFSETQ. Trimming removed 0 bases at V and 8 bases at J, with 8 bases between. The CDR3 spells CASSLGQGEKLFF. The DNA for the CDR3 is TGCGCCAGCAGCTTGGGGCAGGGAGAAAAACTGTTTTTT. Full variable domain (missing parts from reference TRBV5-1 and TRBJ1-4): KAGVTQTPRYLIKTRGQQVTLSCSPISGHRSVSWYQQTPGQGLQFLFEYFSETQRNKGNFPGRFSGRQFSNSRSEMNVSTLELGDSALYLCASSLGQGEKLFFGSGTQLSVL.

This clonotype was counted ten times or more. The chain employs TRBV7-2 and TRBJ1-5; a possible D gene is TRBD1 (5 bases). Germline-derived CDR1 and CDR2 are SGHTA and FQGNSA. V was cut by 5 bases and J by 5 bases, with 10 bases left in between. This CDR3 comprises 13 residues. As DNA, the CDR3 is TGTGCCAGCAGCGCAAGACAGTATCAGCCCCAGCATTTT. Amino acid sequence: CASSARQYQPQHF. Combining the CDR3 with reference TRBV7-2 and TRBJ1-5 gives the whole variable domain GAGVSQSPSNKVTEKGKDVELRCDPISGHTALYWYRQSLGQGLEFLIYFQGNSAPDKSGLPSDRFSAERTGGSVSTLTIQRTQQEDSAVYLCASSARQYQPQHFGDGTRLSIL.